This record looks at one T cell receptor beta chain sequence and its context. Its specificity is not known. This entry is derived from a study of cytomegalovirus exposure and HLA in healthy donors. Study-wide results and caveats: High sensitivity and specificity were reportedly achieved when the classifier diagnosed cytomegalovirus status. TCR beta chain V- and J-gene trimming was linked, in a later analysis, to a missense variant in DCLRE1C.

Use of 60 Vbeta and 13 Jbeta primers characterized the PCR. The table came from immunoSEQ multiplex PCR; TCRdb's copy has only in-frame clones and leaves some out. The data hold approximately 120,000 clones, with about 76% observed a single time. The receptor comes from a man aged 40-49 years in good health and CMV-seronegative. The sample taken for sequencing was PBMCs.

This chain's CDR3 is CASSSIGYGGQRYEQYF. The CDR3 coding sequence is TGTGCCAGCAGCTCGATCGGGTATGGGGGACAGCGTTACGAGCAGTACTTC. This rearrangement joins TRBV7-2 to TRBJ2-7; 7 bases align to TRBD1. V was clipped by 4 bases and J by 4 bases; unmatched bases: 16. The CDR3 length is 17 residues. Looked up from germline, CDR1 is SGHTA and CDR2 is FQGNSA.